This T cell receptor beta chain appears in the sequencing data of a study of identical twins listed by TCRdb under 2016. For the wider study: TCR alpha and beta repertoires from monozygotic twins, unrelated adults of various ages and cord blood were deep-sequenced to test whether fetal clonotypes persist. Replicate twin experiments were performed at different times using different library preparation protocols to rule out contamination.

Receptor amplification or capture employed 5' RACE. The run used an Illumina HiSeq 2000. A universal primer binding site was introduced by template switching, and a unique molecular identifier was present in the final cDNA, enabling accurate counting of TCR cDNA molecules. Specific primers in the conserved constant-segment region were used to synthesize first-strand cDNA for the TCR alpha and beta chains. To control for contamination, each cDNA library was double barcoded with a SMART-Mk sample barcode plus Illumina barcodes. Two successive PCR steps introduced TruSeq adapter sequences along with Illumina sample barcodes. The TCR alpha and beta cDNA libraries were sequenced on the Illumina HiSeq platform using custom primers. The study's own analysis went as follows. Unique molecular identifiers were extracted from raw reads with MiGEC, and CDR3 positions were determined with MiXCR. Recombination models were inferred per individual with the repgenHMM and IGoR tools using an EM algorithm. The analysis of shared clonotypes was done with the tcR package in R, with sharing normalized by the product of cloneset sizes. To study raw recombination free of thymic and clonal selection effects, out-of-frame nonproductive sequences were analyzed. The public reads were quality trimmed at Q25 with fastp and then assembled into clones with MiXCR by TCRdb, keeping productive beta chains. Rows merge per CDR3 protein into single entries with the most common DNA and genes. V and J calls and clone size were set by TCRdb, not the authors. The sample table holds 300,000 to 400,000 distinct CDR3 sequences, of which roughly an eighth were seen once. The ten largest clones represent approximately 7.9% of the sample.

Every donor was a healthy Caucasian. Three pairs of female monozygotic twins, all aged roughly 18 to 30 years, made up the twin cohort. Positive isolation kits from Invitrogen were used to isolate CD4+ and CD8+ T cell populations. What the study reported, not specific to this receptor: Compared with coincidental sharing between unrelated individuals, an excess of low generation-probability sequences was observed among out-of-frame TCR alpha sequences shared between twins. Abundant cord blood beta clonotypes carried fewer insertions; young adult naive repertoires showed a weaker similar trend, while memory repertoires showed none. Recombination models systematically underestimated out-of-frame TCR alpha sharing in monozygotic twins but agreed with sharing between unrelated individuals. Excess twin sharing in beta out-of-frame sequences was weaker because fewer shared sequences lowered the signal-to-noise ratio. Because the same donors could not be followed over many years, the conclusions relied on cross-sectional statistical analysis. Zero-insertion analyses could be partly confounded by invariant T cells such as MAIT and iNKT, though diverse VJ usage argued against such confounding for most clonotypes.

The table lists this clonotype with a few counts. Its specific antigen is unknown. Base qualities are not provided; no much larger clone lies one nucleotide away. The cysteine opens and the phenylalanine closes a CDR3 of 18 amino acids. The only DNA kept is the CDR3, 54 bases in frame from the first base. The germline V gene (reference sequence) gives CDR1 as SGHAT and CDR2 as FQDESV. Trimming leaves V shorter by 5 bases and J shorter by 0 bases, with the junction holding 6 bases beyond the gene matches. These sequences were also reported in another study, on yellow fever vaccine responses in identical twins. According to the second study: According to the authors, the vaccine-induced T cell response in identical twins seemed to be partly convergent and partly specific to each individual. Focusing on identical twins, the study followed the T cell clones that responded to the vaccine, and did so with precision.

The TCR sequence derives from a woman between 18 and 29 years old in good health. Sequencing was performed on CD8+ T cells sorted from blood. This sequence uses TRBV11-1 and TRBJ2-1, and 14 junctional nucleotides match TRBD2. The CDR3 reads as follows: CASSTYGTSGSSYNEQFF. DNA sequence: TGTGCCAGCAGCACTTATGGGACTAGCGGGAGCTCCTACAATGAGCAGTTCTTC.